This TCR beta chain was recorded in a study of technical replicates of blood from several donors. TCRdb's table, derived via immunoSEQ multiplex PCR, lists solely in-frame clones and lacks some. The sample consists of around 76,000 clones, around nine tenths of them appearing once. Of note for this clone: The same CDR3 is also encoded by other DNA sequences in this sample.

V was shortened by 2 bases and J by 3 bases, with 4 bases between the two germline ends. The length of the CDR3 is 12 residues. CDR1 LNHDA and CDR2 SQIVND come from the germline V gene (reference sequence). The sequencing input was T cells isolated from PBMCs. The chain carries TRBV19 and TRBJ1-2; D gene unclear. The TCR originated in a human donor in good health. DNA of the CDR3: TGTGCCAGTAGTATACAGGACTATGGCTACACCTTC. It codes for CASSIQDYGYTF.